This T cell receptor (beta chain) was recorded in a study of tissue T cells after allogeneic stem cell transplantation. Survey-depth TCRbeta CDR3 sequencing reported V/J genes and productive frequencies. Produced via immunoSEQ multiplex PCR; TCRdb's table is partial and in-frame only. Found here are 8,000 to 10,000 clones, approximately 70% of them singletons; the top ten hold around 26%. This CDR3 has 19 amino acids. Per germline, CDR1 MNHEY and CDR2 SVGEGT. Deletions cut 5 bases from V and 0 bases from J, with 23 bases between. A word on this clone: Antigen unknown.

Whole-study results and caveats: Only a limited share of tissue TCRs appeared in blood or spleen. Alloreactivity or antigen specificity of tissue TCRs was not determined; some clones might be host cells.

The gene calls are TRBV6-2 or TRBV6-3 and TRBJ2-4, with a tentative D call TRBD1 (6 bases). This specimen was tissue from the stomach, taken at autopsy. This clonotype was obtained from a male donor aged 60 or older with lung cancer. CDR3 region: CASSNRDKALLLAKNIQYF. CDR3 nucleotide sequence: TGTGCCAGCAGTAATCGGGACAAGGCCCTACTACTAGCCAAAAACATTCAGTACTTC.